The 17 T cell receptor beta chains listed next were all sequenced from one sample in a study of cytomegalovirus exposure and HLA in healthy donors. Use of 60 Vbeta and 13 Jbeta primers characterized the PCR. Sequencing used immunoSEQ multiplex PCR; TCRdb keeps in-frame clones, though not all of them. Found here are 250,000 to 300,000 clones, 84% of them singletons; the top ten hold 1.5% to 2.5%. Sequenced sample: PBMCs. These receptors came from a middle-aged woman in good health and CMV-seropositive.

This rearrangement joins TRBV29-1 to TRBJ1-5, with D unresolved. This CDR3 region has 14 residues. Deletions cut 5 bases from V and 2 bases from J, with 13 bases between. CDR1 and CDR2 from the germline V gene are SQVTM and ANQGSEA. The CDR3 bases are TGCAGCGTTCAAGCCGGAGGGCGCAATCAGCCCCAGCATTTT. This gives the protein CSVQAGGRNQPQHF.

This clone was detected a few times. The chain is built from TRBV28 and TRBJ2-7; tentative D call: TRBD1 (6 bases). V was trimmed by 6 bases and J by 2 bases, leaving 14 bases between them. The CDR3 is made up of 14 amino acids. CDR1 and CDR2 from the germline V gene are MDHEN and SYDVKM. CDR3 coding DNA: TGTGCCAGCAGCCCGCCGGACAGCCCCTACGAGCAGTACTTC. It codes for CASSPPDSPYEQYF. Variable domain in full (rest from reference TRBV28 and TRBJ2-7): DVKVTQSSRYLVKRTGEKVFLECVQDMDHENMFWYRQDPGLGLRLIYFSYDVKMKEKGDIPEGYSVSREKKERFSLILESASTNQTSMYLCASSPPDSPYEQYFGPGTRLTVT.

The gene calls are TRBV4-3 and TRBJ2-1; 7 positions agree with TRBD2. Trimming took 4 bases from V and 7 from J; bases not matched to a gene: 13. CDR3 size: 16 residues. Germline assignment: CDR1 LGHNA and CDR2 YSLEER. CDR3 nucleotides: TGCGCCAGCAGCCTATGGGCCGGCGGGAGTTCGAATGAGCAGTTCTTC. This encodes CASSLWAGGSSNEQFF.

The CDR3 bases are TGTGCCAGCAGTCCGGGACAGACCTACTATGGCTACACCTTC. The encoded protein is CASSPGQTYYGYTF. This sequence joins TRBV27 and TRBJ1-2, with 7 bases identical to TRBD1. CDR3 length: 14 residues. Germline assignment: CDR1 MNHEY and CDR2 SMNVEV (reference sequence). Germline trimming cut 5 bases from V and 3 bases from J; bases unmatched to any gene: 6.

In this sample, this clone turned up once. The rearrangement joins TRBV27 to TRBJ1-1; 7 bases map to TRBD1. The CDR3 is 13 residues long. V shed 5 bases, J shed 1 base, and the junction held 1 base outside the gene matches. Germline V gene data show CDR1 as MNHEY and CDR2 as SMNVEV (reference sequence). CDR3 amino acids: CASSGQANTEAFF. In DNA form, the CDR3 reads TGTGCCAGCAGTGGACAGGCGAACACTGAAGCTTTCTTT.

The chain is built from TRBV7-6 and TRBJ1-2; D gene unclear. The CDR3 is 15 amino acids. V lost 1 base and J lost 2, with 11 bases in between. CDR1 is SGHVS, CDR2 FNYEAQ, per germline. The CDR3 loop reads CASSLEAGQNYGYTF. CDR3 DNA: TGTGCCAGCAGCTTAGAGGCTGGGCAGAACTATGGCTACACCTTC.

The V gene is TRBV28, the J gene TRBJ1-5, with a possible D match to TRBD1 (6 bases). Trimming removed 6 bases at V and 4 bases at J, with 19 bases between. CDR3 size: 16 residues. CDR1 is MDHEN, CDR2 SYDVKM, per germline. CDR3 in DNA: TGTGCCAGCAGGACTTCTAAACAGGGAAGGAATCAGCCCCAGCATTTT. Translation: CASRTSKQGRNQPQHF.

The rearrangement joins TRBV19 to TRBJ2-2, with 10 bases matching TRBD2. Germline lookup yields CDR1 LNHDA and CDR2 SQIVND (reference sequence). Trimming at V came to 7 bases and at J to 3 bases, leaving 8 bases not matched to a gene. CDR3 length: 16 amino acids. The CDR3 here is CASTSGSSKDTGELFF. The DNA for the CDR3 is TGTGCCAGTACTAGCGGGAGTAGTAAAGACACCGGGGAGCTGTTTTTT.

The chain links TRBV6-6 to TRBJ1-1, with 11 bases matching TRBD1. The CDR3 is 12 residues long. The V and J ends lost 6 bases and 8 bases, in that order; junction bases with no gene match: 2. CDR1 is MNHNY, CDR2 SVGAGI, per germline (reference sequence). The CDR3, as DNA: TGTGCCAGCAGGCGGGACAGGGGGGAAGCTTTCTTT. It yields the protein CASRRDRGEAFF.

The chain carries TRBV28 and TRBJ2-3; TRBD1 aligns across 8 bases. Germline V gene data show CDR1 as MDHEN and CDR2 as SYDVKM. CDR3 length: 15 amino acids. Trimming at V came to 3 bases and at J to 7 bases, leaving 9 bases not matched to a gene. The CDR3 here is CASSFRQGATHTQYF. DNA of the CDR3: TGTGCCAGCAGTTTTAGGCAGGGGGCGACCCATACGCAGTATTTT.

A remark on this clone: At one end, the junction sequence differs from germline, possibly due to a read error. The chain uses TRBV18 and TRBJ2-6, with TRBD1 identical over 7 bases. The length of the CDR3 is 18 residues. Per the germline V gene, CDR1 is KGHSH and CDR2 is LQKENI. Here the CDR3 reads CASSPLTGSSSGANGLTF. Written as DNA, the CDR3 is TGTGCCAGCTCTCCCCTGACAGGGTCTTCCTCTGGGGCCAACGGCCTGACTTTC.

J is TRBJ2-2 and V is TRBV29-1; 7 positions match TRBD1. Germline V CDR1 and CDR2: SQVTM, ANQGSEA. This CDR3 contains 14 residues. V trimming: 4 bases; J trimming: 7 bases; junction bases outside the gene matches: 9. CDR3 sequence (DNA): TGCAGCGTTGGGGACAGAGACTACCGCGGGGAGCTGTTTTTT. Translating gives CSVGDRDYRGELFF.

This clone has only one observation. J is TRBJ2-5 and V is TRBV7-2; D possibly corresponds to TRBD2 (5 bases). The germline V and J ends were trimmed by 3 bases and 2 bases, with 13 bases remaining between them. CDR3 length: 15 residues. Germline V gives CDR1 SGHTA, CDR2 FQGNSA. CDR3 nucleotide sequence: TGTGCCAGCAGCTTGCGGGCGGGTGGGCAAGAGACCCAGTACTTC. This gives the protein CASSLRAGGQETQYF.

This clone was detected once. At one of its ends the junction is not consistent with the germline gene, which may arise from a read error. The rearrangement uses TRBV30 and TRBJ2-1; 8 bases align to TRBD2. This CDR3 has 17 residues. The germline V gene has CDR1 GTSNPN and CDR2 SVGIG (reference sequence). CDR3: CAWSDISGSPSCNEQFF. For the CDR3, the DNA is TGTGCCTGGAGTGACATAAGCGGGAGCCCCTCCTGCAATGAGCAGTTCTTC.

The rearrangement links TRBV2 to TRBJ2-3; 10 bases are a match to TRBD2. Germline loops: CDR1 SNHLY, CDR2 FYNNEI. The length of the CDR3 is 17 residues. V lost 6 bases to trimming and J lost 2 bases; unmatched junction nucleotides: 11. The CDR3 sequence: CASRSYLAGVITDTQYF. Written as DNA, the CDR3 is TGTGCCAGCAGATCGTACCTAGCGGGAGTTATCACAGATACGCAGTATTTT.

This clone was seen only a few times. The chain is built from TRBV11-3 and TRBJ2-7, with D possibly TRBD1 on 6 matching bases. V gave up 6 bases and J gave up 6 bases, with 15 bases separating them. The CDR3 is 13 amino acids. Germline V CDR1 and CDR2: SGHNT, YENEEA. CDR3 sequence (DNA): TGTGCCAGCAGTCCCGGCAGGGGACGCGAGCAGTACTTC. Its protein is CASSPGRGREQYF.

The rearrangement joins TRBV2 to TRBJ2-1, with 13 bases aligning to TRBD2. The CDR3 length is 16 residues. The V segment lost 6 bases and the J segment 9 bases; nucleotides outside the gene matches: 11. Germline assignment: CDR1 SNHLY and CDR2 FYNNEI. The CDR3 here is CASSLLGLAGDIEQFF. The CDR3 DNA sequence: TGTGCCAGCAGCCTACTCGGACTAGCGGGAGATATTGAGCAGTTCTTC.